The source of this TCR beta chain is a study of T-cell reconstitution after alpha-beta-depleted transplantation in children. Unique molecular identifiers were incorporated when the TCRbeta library was constructed. Using its own MiXCR run on the PCR reads, TCRdb lists one record per CDR3 protein. The sample yields roughly 350,000 distinct CDR3 sequences, about 9.3% seen once. CDR3 length: 13 residues. V was pared by 2 bases and J by 5 bases, with 7 bases between. There are a few counts of this clonotype. The source material was PBMCs from the stem cell graft donor, sampled from the stem cell graft. The origin of this receptor is a human donor who donated a stem cell graft to a child with acute lymphoblastic leukemia. The genes are TRBV12-3 or TRBV12-4 and TRBJ2-1; D not certain. The CDR3 nucleotides are TGTGCCAGCAGTTTACAGAGGCACAATGAGCAGTTCTTC. It specifies CASSLQRHNEQFF.